The entry below describes one T cell receptor (beta chain). No antigen is known for it. This entry comes from a study of T cell responses to AZD1222 COVID-19 vaccine. The study, taken as a whole, reports: Seropositivity was recorded at baseline in only a handful of AZD1222 recipients. At 160-218 and 743-854, vaccine-associated CD4 TCRs were dominant, and they spanned spike.

V lost 6 bases and J 9 bases, leaving 11 bases between the germline ends. The CDR3 is 11 residues long. In germline, CDR1 is MDHEN, CDR2 SYDVKM. The protocol was immunoSEQ multiplex PCR, while the TCRdb copy is restricted to in-frame clones and leaves out a portion. The sample shows about 130,000 clones, around 93% of them seen only once. The genes are TRBV28 and TRBJ1-1; no clear D gene. The sequence derives from an adult who received the AZD1222 COVID-19 vaccine. The sequencing used peripheral blood, collected 28 days after the second AZD1222 dose. DNA for the CDR3: TGTGCCAGCAGGGCGACTCAAAAAGCTTTCTTT. It yields the protein CASRATQKAFF.